These T cell receptor beta chains were read from a single sample in a study of cytomegalovirus exposure and HLA in healthy donors. Sequencing used immunoSEQ multiplex PCR; TCRdb keeps in-frame clones, though not all of them. The sample has roughly 100,000 clones, less than 80% seen once. The sequencing sample was made of PBMCs. The receptors shown here come from a man aged 30-40 years in good health and CMV-seronegative. Each CDR3 is given with its conserved first and last residue. The D gene is left open where the match is weak.

D	V	J	DNA	CDR3
TRBD1	TRBV30	TRBJ1-3	TGTGCCTGGAGGACAGGGGGTTCCGGAAACACCATATATTTT	CAWRTGGSGNTIYF
-	TRBV19	TRBJ1-4	TGTGCCAGTAGGCACGAGAGGAAGACTGAAAAACTGTTTTTT	CASRHERKTEKLFF